The rows below give T cell receptor beta chains drawn from one sample of a study of T cells after yellow fever vaccination. TCRdb analysed the 5' RACE reads with MiXCR anew, one entry per CDR3 protein. The table lists about 330,000 distinct CDR3 sequences, around 6.8% of them singletons. The material was PBMCs, obtained 45 days after the first yellow fever vaccination. These receptors came from a man aged 18-30 years who received the YFV17D yellow fever vaccine. Both conserved end residues are part of each CDR3. The D gene is left open where the match is weak. Not every row has a clone size; where given, it reads once, few, many or a size class.

CDR3 length	V gene	J gene	clone size	D gene	CDR3 DNA	CDR3 protein
13	TRBV12-3/TRBV12-4	TRBJ2-5	-	TRBD1	TGTGCCAGCAGTTTAAGGGGGCCTGTGACCCAGTACTTC	CASSLRGPVTQYF
17	TRBV2	TRBJ2-7	few	TRBD2	TGTGCCAGCAGTGATACTGGACTAGCCCCCATAGGCTACGAGCAGTACTTC	CASSDTGLAPIGYEQYF
15	TRBV5-4	TRBJ2-4	-	TRBD2	TGTGCCAGCAGCTTCGGCGGGGGGGCCGAAAACATTCAGTACTTC	CASSFGGGAENIQYF
13	TRBV4-1	TRBJ1-3	few	-	TGCGCCAGCAGCCAAGTATTAGGAAACACCATATATTTT	CASSQVLGNTIYF
18	TRBV4-3	TRBJ2-1	-	TRBD2	TGCGCCAGCAGCCAAGATCTGGCTAGCGGGGGACTTTACAATGAGCAGTTCTTC	CASSQDLASGGLYNEQFF
15	TRBV7-9	TRBJ2-5	-	TRBD1	TGTGCCAGCAGCCGGGACAGGGGTGATTGGGAGACCCAGTACTTC	CASSRDRGDWETQYF
18	TRBV18	TRBJ1-1	few	TRBD1	TGTGCCAGCCAATCCCTCTCCGGGACAGCCGTTAGAAACACTGAAGCTTTCTTT	CASQSLSGTAVRNTEAFF
16	TRBV4-3	TRBJ2-1	-	-	TGCGCCAGCAGCCAAGTGGGCAGCGGCTCCTACAATGAGCAGTTCTTC	CASSQVGSGSYNEQFF
12	TRBV11-1	TRBJ2-7	few	-	TGTGCCAGCAGCTTTAGCCTAAGCGAGCAGTACTTC	CASSFSLSEQYF
14	TRBV15	TRBJ2-2	many	-	TGTGCCACCAGCAGAGATTTGGGGGGCGGGGAGCTGTTTTTT	CATSRDLGGGELFF
15	TRBV19	TRBJ2-1	few	-	TGTGCCAGTAGTATTTTCCGGACAGTCTACAATGAGCAGTTCTTC	CASSIFRTVYNEQFF
16	TRBV4-1	TRBJ2-6	-	-	TGCGCCAGCAGCCGGGACGGGATCTCTGGGGCCAACGTCCTGACTTTC	CASSRDGISGANVLTF
12	TRBV20-1	TRBJ1-1	-	-	TGCAGTGCCACGGCAGGGAACACTGAAGCTTTCTTT	CSATAGNTEAFF
13	TRBV5-1	TRBJ1-2	few	-	TGCGCCAGCAGCTTGGCCCCGTCTCCAGGCTACACCTTC	CASSLAPSPGYTF